The clone carrying this T cell receptor (beta chain) occurred a few times. Its antigen is unknown. The second PCR ran about 6 to 12 cycles with a sample-barcoded 5' primer and J-beta primers. TCRdb re-analysed the 5' RACE reads in MiXCR, keeping a single row per CDR3 protein. This sample has 550,000 to 750,000 distinct CDR3 sequences; 21% occur once, and the top ten carry roughly 3.7%. This record belongs to a study of blood T cells in healthy people across ages. Across the study: For every two T cells, template switching captured about one barcoded beta molecule.

Looked up from germline, CDR1 is KGHDR and CDR2 is SFDVKD. The CDR3 loop spans 16 amino acids. General study points: Higher naive T cell percentage went strongly together with higher TCR beta diversity.

This clonotype originated in a man between 65 and 85 years old in good health. The J gene is TRBJ2-5, the V gene TRBV24-1, with 9 nucleotides matching TRBD1. The better agreement between TRBJ2-7 and the DNA end casts doubt on the J call. The sample taken for sequencing was blood. CDR3 DNA: TGTGCCACCAGTGATTTCGGGACAGGGCTCTTCTACGAGCAGTACTTC. Translated, it gives CATSDFGTGLFYEQYF.